This T cell receptor (beta chain) was identified in a study of long-term antiretroviral therapy in people with HIV. Findings of the study overall: Clonal populations expanded prior to ART predominated within the repertoire at all time points. Once patients were on ART, diversity went higher but still fell short of transplant donor controls. Blood collection from the mid-2000s to the late 2010s possibly occurred under older ART regimens.

With survey level as its setting, the immunoSEQ assay was v3.0. Only in-frame clones appear in the TCRdb table, and some are missing; sequencing was by immunoSEQ multiplex PCR. This sample has 20,000 to 25,000 clones; about 88% occur once, and the top ten carry 6.4%. A word on this clone: Its antigen is not known.

This sequence was found in a man aged 55-75 years with HIV. Material: unsorted PBMCs, obtained 0.6 years after starting antiretroviral therapy.

CDR3 DNA sequence: TGCAGCGTTGAGGGGTCTCTTCTCTCTGAAGCTTTCTTT. It codes for CSVEGSLLSEAFF. The chain has TRBV29-1 and TRBJ1-1; D is unclear. V was clipped by 3 bases and J by 6 bases, with 14 bases between them. The CDR3 runs 13 residues. The germline V gene has CDR1 SQVTM and CDR2 ANQGSEA.